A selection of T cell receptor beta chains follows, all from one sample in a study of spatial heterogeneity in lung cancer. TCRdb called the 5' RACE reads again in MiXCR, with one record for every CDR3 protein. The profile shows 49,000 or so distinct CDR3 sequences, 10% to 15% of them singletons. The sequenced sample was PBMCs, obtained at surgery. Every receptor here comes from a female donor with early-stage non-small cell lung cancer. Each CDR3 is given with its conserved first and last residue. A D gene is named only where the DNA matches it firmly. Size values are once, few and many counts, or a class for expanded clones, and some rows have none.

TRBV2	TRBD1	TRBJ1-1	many	CASRTEGATEAFF	TGTGCCAGCCGAACTGAGGGGGCCACTGAAGCTTTCTTT
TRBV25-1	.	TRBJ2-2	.	CASSEFAGELFF	TGTGCCAGCAGTGAATTCGCCGGGGAGCTGTTTTTT
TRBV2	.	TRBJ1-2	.	CASSVGQGGYGYTF	TGTGCCAGCAGTGTAGGGCAGGGCGGCTATGGCTACACCTTC
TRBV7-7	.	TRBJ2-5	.	CASSPDRQETQYF	TGTGCTAGCAGCCCGGACAGACAAGAGACCCAGTACTTC
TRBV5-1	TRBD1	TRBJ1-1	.	CASSLGQGGLNTEAFF	TGCGCCAGCAGCTTGGGACAGGGGGGATTGAACACTGAAGCTTTCTTT
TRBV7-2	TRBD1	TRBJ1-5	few	CASSLVLGQGAVSNQPQHF	TGTGCCAGCAGCTTAGTGTTAGGGCAGGGGGCGGTAAGCAATCAGCCCCAGCATTTT
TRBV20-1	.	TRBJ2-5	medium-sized	CSGRLDRQETQYF	TGCAGTGGCCGACTAGACCGACAAGAGACCCAGTACTTC
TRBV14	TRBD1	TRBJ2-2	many	CASSPLGTGTGNTGELFF	TGTGCCAGCAGCCCCCTAGGAACCGGGACAGGGAACACCGGGGAGCTGTTTTTT
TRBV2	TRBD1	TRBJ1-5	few	CASRRTGDQPQHF	TGTGCCAGCAGAAGGACAGGGGATCAGCCCCAGCATTTT
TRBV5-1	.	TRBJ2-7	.	CASHSTVAHEQYF	TGCGCCAGCCATTCTACAGTGGCCCACGAGCAGTACTTC
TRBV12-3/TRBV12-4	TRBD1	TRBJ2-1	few	CASSLQDRVVDEQFF	TGTGCCAGCAGTTTACAGGACAGGGTAGTGGATGAGCAGTTCTTC
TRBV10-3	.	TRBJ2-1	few	CAISESSYNEQFF	TGTGCCATCAGTGAGTCGTCCTACAATGAGCAGTTCTTC
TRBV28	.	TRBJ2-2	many	CASSLRLLTGELFF	TGTGCCAGCAGTTTGCGGCTCCTCACCGGGGAGCTGTTTTTT
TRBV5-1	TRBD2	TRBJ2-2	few	CASSLSGGVRNTGELFF	TGCGCCAGCAGCTTGTCCGGGGGGGTTCGGAACACCGGGGAGCTGTTTTTT
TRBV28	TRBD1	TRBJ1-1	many	CASSKTGLSTEAFF	TGTGCCAGCAGTAAGACAGGGCTGTCCACTGAAGCTTTCTTT